Reported below is one T cell receptor (beta chain). Its target is not known. Primed by a sample-barcoded 5' primer and a J-beta primer mix, a second PCR proceeded for roughly 6 to 12 cycles. In TCRdb, the 5' RACE reads were re-called with MiXCR into one record per CDR3 protein. The profile covers fewer than 2 million distinct CDR3 sequences, with about two fifths appearing a single time and more than 20% taken by the ten largest. The data derive from a study of blood T cells in healthy people across ages. Study observations and caveats: Long-lived donors had more naive CD4+ cells and higher diversity than aged donors.

The CDR3 has 13 residues. Germline-derived CDR1 and CDR2 are SGHTA and FQGTGA. Deletions cut 5 bases from V and 10 bases from J, with 12 bases between. V is TRBV7-3 and J is TRBJ1-6; D remains unclear. The TCR comes from a human donor in good health. The source material was blood. CDR3 in amino acids: CASSQAPPSPLHF. The CDR3 DNA sequence: TGTGCCAGCAGCCAAGCACCCCCATCACCCCTCCACTTT.